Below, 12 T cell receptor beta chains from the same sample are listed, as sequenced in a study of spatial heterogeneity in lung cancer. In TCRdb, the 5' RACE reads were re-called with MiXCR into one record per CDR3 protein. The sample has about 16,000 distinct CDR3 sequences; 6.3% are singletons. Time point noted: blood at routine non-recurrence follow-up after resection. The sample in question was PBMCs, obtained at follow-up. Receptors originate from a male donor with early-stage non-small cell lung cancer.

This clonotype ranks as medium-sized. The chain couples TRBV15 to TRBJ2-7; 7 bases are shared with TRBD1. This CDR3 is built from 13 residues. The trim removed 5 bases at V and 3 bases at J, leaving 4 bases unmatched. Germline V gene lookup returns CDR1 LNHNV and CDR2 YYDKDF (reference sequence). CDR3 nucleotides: TGTGCCACCAGCGGCCGGGACAGCTACGAGCAGTACTTC. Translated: CATSGRDSYEQYF.

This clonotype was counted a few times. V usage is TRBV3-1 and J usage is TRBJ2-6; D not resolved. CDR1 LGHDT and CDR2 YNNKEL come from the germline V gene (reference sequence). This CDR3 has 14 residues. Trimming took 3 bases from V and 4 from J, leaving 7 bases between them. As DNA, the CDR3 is TGTGCCAGCAGCCATAATACGGGGGCCAACGTCCTGACTTTC. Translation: CASSHNTGANVLTF.

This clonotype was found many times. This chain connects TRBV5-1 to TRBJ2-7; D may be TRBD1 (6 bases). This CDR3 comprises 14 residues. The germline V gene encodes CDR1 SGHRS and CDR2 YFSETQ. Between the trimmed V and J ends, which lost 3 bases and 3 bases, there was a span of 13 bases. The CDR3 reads CASSSGDEFYEQYF. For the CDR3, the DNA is TGCGCCAGCAGCTCAGGGGATGAATTCTACGAGCAGTACTTC.

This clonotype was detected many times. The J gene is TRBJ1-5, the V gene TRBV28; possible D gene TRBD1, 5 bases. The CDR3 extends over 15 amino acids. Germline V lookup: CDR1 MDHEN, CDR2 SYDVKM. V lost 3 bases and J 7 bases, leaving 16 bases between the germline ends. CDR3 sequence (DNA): TGTGCCAGCAGTTTTCCCTCCGGGGGGGGGCAGCCCCAGCATTTT. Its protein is CASSFPSGGGQPQHF.

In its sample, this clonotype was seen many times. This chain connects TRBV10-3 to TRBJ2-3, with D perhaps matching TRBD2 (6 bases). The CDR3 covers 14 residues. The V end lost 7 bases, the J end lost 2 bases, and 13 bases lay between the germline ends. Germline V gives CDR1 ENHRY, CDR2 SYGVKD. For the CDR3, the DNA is TGTGCCATCACCCCCGGGACTGTCACAGATACGCAGTATTTT. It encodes CAITPGTVTDTQYF.

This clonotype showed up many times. The chain's CDR3 is CSARKPGLRYEQYF. The CDR3 DNA reads as TGCAGTGCTCGTAAACCAGGGTTAAGGTACGAGCAGTACTTC. The V and J genes are TRBV20-1 and TRBJ2-7, with a tentative D call TRBD1 (5 bases). The CDR3 has 14 amino acids. Germline CDR1 and CDR2: DFQATT and SNEGSKA (reference sequence). The V gene lost 5 bases and the J gene lost 4 bases, with 18 bases spanning the gap.

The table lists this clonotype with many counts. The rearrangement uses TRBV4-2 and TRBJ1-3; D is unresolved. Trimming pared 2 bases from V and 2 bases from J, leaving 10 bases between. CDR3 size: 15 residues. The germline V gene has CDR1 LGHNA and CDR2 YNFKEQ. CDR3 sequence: CASSQFSTTGNTIYF. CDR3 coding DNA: TGTGCCAGCAGCCAATTTTCAACTACTGGAAACACCATATATTTT.

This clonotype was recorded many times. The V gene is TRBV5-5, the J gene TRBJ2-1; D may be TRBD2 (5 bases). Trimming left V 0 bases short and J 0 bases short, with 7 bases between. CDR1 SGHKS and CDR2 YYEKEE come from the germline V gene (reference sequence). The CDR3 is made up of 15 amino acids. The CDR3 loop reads CASSLGGSSYNEQFF. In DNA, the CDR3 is TGTGCCAGCAGCTTGGGAGGGAGCTCCTACAATGAGCAGTTCTTC.

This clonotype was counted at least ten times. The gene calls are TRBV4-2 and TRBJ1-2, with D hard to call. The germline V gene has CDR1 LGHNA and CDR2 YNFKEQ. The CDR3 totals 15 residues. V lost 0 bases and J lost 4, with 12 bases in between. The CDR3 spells CASSQDLGGVYGYTF. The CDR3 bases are TGTGCCAGCAGCCAAGATCTAGGCGGCGTCTATGGCTACACCTTC.

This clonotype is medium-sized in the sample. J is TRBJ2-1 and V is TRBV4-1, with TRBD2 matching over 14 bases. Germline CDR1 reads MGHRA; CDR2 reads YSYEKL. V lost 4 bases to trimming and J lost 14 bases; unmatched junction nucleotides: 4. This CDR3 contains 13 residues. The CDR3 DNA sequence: TGCGCCAGCAGCCCGGGACTAGCGGGGGCAAAGTTCTTC. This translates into CASSPGLAGAKFF.

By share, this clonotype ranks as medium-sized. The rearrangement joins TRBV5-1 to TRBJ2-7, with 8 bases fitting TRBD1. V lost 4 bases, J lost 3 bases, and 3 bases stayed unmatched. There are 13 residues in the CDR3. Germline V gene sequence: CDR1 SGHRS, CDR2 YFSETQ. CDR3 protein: CASSLTGGYEQYF. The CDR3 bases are TGCGCCAGCAGCCTTACAGGGGGCTACGAGCAGTACTTC.

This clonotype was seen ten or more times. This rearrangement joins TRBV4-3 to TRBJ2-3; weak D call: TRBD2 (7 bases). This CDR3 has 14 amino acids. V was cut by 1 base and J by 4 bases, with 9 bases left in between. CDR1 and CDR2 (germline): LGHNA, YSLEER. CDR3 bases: TGCGCCAGCAGCCAAGGAGGGGGGGCAGATACGCAGTATTTT. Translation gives CASSQGGGADTQYF.